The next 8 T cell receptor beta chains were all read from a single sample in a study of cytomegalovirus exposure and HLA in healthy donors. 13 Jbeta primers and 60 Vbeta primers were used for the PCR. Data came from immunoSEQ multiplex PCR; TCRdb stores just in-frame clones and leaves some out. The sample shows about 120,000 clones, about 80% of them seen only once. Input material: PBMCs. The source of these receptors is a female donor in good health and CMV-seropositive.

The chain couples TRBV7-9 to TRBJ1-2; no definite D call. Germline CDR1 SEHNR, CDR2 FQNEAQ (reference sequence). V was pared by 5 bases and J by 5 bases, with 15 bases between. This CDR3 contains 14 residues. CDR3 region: CASSQTFSRYGYTF. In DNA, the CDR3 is TGTGCCAGCAGCCAGACCTTTAGCCGGTATGGCTACACCTTC. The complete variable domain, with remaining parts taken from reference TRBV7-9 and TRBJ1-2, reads DTGVSQNPRHKITKRGQNVTFRCDPISEHNRLYWYRQTLGQGPEFLTYFQNEAQLEKSRLLSDRFSAERPKGSFSTLEIQRTEQGDSAMYLCASSQTFSRYGYTFGSGTRLTVV.

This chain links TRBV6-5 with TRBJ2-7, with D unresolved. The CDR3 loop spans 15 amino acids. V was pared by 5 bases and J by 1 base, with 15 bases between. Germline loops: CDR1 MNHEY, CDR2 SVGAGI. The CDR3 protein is CASSPTYSGSYEQYF. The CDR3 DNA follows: TGTGCCAGCAGTCCGACCTACTCGGGTTCCTACGAGCAGTACTTC.

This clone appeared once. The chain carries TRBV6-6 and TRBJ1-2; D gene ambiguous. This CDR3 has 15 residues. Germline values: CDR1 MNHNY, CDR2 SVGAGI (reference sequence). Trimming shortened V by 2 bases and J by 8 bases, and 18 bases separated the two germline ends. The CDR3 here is CASSYGSPGSMGYTF. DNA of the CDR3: TGTGCCAGCAGTTACGGTTCCCCGGGTTCTATGGGCTACACCTTC.

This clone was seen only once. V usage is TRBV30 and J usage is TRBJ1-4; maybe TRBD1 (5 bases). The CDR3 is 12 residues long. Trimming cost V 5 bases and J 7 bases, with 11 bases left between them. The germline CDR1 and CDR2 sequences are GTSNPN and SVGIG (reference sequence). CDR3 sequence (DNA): TGTGCCTGGGGGGGAGGTGGTGAAAAACTGTTTTTT. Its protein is CAWGGGGEKLFF.

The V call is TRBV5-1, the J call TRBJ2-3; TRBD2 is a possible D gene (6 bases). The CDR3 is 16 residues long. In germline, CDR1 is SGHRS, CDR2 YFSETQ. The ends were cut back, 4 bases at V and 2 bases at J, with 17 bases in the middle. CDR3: CASSGAWGVTTDTQYF. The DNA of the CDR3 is TGCGCCAGCAGCGGAGCGTGGGGGGTTACCACAGATACGCAGTATTTT.

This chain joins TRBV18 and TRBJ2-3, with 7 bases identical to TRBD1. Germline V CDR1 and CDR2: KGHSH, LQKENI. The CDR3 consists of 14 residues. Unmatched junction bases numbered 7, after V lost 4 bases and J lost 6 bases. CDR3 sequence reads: CASSQRQGQDTQYF. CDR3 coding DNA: TGTGCCAGCTCACAGCGACAGGGACAGGATACGCAGTATTTT.

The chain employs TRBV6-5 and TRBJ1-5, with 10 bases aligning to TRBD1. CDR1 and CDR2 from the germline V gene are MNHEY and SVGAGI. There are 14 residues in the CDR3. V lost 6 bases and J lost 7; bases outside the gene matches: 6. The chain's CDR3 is CASRPGQGFQPQHF. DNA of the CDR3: TGTGCCAGCAGACCGGGACAGGGGTTCCAGCCCCAGCATTTT.

CDR3 sequence: CASSSQGGSNTIYF. The CDR3 nucleotides read TGTGCCAGCTCATCCCAGGGAGGAAGTAACACCATATATTTT. The V gene is TRBV18, the J gene TRBJ1-3, with D tentatively TRBD1 (5 bases). Per the germline V gene, CDR1 is KGHSH and CDR2 is LQKENI. There are 14 residues in the CDR3. Trimming pared 5 bases from V and 7 bases from J, leaving 15 bases between.